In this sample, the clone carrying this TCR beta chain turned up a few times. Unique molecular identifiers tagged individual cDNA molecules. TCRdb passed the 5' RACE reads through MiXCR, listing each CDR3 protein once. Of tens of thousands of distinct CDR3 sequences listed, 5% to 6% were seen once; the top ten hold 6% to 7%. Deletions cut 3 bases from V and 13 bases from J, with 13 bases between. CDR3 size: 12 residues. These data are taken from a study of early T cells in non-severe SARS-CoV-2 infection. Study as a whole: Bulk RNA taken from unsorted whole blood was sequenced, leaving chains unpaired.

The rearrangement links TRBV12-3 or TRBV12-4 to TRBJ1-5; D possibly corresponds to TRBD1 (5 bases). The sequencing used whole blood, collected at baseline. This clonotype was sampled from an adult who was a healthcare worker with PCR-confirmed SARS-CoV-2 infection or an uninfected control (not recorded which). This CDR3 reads CASSLKQVGQHF. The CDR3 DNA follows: TGTGCCAGCAGTTTGAAACAGGTCGGTCAGCATTTT.